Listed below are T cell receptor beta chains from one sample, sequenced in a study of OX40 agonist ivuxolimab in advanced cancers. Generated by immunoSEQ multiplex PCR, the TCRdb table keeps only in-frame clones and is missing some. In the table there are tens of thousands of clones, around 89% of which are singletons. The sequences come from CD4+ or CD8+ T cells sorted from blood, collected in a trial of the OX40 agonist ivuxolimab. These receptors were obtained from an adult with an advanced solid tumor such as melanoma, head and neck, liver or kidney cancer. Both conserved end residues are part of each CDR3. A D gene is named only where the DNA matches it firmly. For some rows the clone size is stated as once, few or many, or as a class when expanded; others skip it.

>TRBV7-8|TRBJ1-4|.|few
TGTGCCAGCAGCCCCCGCCCCAGCCTAATGAAGAAACTGTTTTTT
CASSPRPSLMKKLFF
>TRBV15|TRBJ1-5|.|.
TGTGCCACCAGCCCCGACAAGGGGTTCAATCAGCCCCAGCATTTT
CATSPDKGFNQPQHF
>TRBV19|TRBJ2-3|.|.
TGTGCCAGCAGCCCCGGGGACTCAAGCACAGATACGCAGTATTTT
CASSPGDSSTDTQYF
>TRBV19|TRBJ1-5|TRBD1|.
TGTGCCAGTAGTCCACCCAGGGGGCGAAATCAGCCCCAGCATTTT
CASSPPRGRNQPQHF
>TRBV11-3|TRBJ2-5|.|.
TGTGCCAGCACCTTGCCTGGGCCTAGAGAGACCCAGTACTTC
CASTLPGPRETQYF
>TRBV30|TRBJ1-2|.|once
TGTGCCTGGGAGCCCCCGGCTAACTATGGCTACACCTTC
CAWEPPANYGYTF
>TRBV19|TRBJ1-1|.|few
TGTGCCAGTAGTATCTCGGGGGCCGGGAACACTGAAGCTTTCTTT
CASSISGAGNTEAFF
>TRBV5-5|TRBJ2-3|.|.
TGTGCCAGCAGCTTGGGGGGCCTTAGCACAGATACGCAGTATTTT
CASSLGGLSTDTQYF
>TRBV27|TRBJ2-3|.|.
TGTGCCAGCATCCGGGGCGGGACGCTGCAAGATACGCAGTATTTT
CASIRGGTLQDTQYF
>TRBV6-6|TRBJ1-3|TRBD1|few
TGTGCCAGCAGTTCGGGACAGCCCCGCTCTGGAAACACCATATATTTT
CASSSGQPRSGNTIYF
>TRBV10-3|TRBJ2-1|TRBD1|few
TGTGCCATCAGTGACTTGACAGGGATCGCAAATGAGCAGTTCTTC
CAISDLTGIANEQFF
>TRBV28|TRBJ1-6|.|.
TGTGCCAGCAGTTTGGGGCGTTATAATTCACCCCTCCACTTT
CASSLGRYNSPLHF
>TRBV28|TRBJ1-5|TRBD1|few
TGTGCCAGCAGTTCGAGGACAGGGGGCTACAATCAGCCCCAGCATTTT
CASSSRTGGYNQPQHF